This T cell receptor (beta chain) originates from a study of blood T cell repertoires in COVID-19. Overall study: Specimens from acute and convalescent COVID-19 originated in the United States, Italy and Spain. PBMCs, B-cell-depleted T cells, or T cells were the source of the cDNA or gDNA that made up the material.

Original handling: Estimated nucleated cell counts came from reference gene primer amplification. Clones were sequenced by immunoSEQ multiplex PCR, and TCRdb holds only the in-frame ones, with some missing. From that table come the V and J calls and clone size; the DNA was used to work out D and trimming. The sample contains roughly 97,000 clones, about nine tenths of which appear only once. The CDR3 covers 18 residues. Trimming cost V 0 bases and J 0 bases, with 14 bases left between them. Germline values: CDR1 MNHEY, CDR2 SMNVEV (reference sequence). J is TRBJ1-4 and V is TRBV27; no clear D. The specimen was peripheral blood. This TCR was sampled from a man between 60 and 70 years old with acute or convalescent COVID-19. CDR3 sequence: CASSLSRPNPTTNEKLFF. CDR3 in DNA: TGTGCCAGCAGTTTATCGAGGCCAAACCCGACAACTAATGAAAAACTGTTTTTT.